Detailed here is one T cell receptor (beta chain). These data originate in a study of T cell changes during pregnancy in multiple sclerosis. Sequenced by immunoSEQ multiplex PCR; TCRdb stores in-frame clones only, minus some. This sample has fewer than 85,000 clones; about 92% occur once, and the top ten carry approximately 2.2%. The CDR3 is made up of 11 amino acids. Trimming left V 4 bases short and J 4 bases short, with 4 bases between. Germline CDR1 and CDR2: MGHDK and SYGVNS. The specimen was peripheral blood, collected before pregnancy. The V call is TRBV25-1, the J call TRBJ2-5; D unresolved. This receptor was obtained from a female donor with multiple sclerosis, enrolled in a pregnancy study. The CDR3 coding sequence is TGTGCCAGCAGTGGCGGAGAGACCCAGTACTTC. Its translation is CASSGGETQYF.